This T cell receptor beta chain was sequenced in a study of T cell changes during pregnancy in multiple sclerosis. Using immunoSEQ multiplex PCR, the repertoire was profiled, and TCRdb retains in-frame clones only, with some absent. The data hold 85,000 to 100,000 clones, with approximately 92% observed a single time. This sample comprised peripheral blood, obtained after pregnancy. This receptor was identified in a female donor with multiple sclerosis, enrolled in a pregnancy study.

In nucleotides, the CDR3 is TGTGCCAGCAGCCAAGAAGCGGGGGGTGATAGCACAGATACGCAGTATTTT. It encodes CASSQEAGGDSTDTQYF. The rearrangement joins TRBV4-2 to TRBJ2-3; the match to TRBD2 covers 9 bases. Germline CDR1 LGHNA, CDR2 YNFKEQ. The CDR3 consists of 17 residues. The trim removed 0 bases at V and 0 bases at J, leaving 4 bases unmatched.